This entry lists 26 T cell receptor beta chains sequenced from one sample in a study of blood T cell repertoires in COVID-19. Assay used: immunoSEQ multiplex PCR; TCRdb lists only in-frame clones, some missing. The sample includes about 48,000 clones, 65% to 85% seen only once; the top ten take 20%. Input material: peripheral blood. The receptors derive from a human donor with active or convalescent COVID-19. The donor label of this sample is uncertain.

This clone was counted a single time. This chain connects TRBV7-2 to TRBJ2-7; no clear D gene. The CDR3 has 12 amino acids. With 5 bases removed from V and 2 bases from J, the gap between germline ends came to 7 bases. Germline V gene lookup returns CDR1 SGHTA and CDR2 FQGNSA. CDR3 region: CASSPNPYEQYF. CDR3 DNA sequence: TGTGCCAGCAGCCCTAATCCCTACGAGCAGTACTTC.

The chain uses TRBV12-5 and TRBJ2-7; 7 bases are a match to TRBD2. The CDR3 covers 14 residues. The V segment lost 0 bases and the J segment 6 bases; nucleotides outside the gene matches: 5. In germline, CDR1 is LGHNT, CDR2 FRNRAP. The CDR3 protein is CASGLVRGESEQYF. DNA for the CDR3: TGTGCTAGTGGTTTGGTACGGGGGGAGAGCGAGCAGTACTTC.

The chain links TRBV7-2 to TRBJ2-1; D call uncertain. Germline loops: CDR1 SGHTA, CDR2 FQGNSA. V was clipped by 1 base and J by 12 bases, with 10 bases between them. CDR3 length equals 12 residues. This CDR3 is CASSLVGRGQFF. CDR3 DNA: TGTGCCAGCAGCTTAGTCGGTCGAGGGCAGTTCTTC.

For the CDR3, the DNA is TGTGCCAGCAGTTTGGGGGGGGAAGGTGGCTATGGCTACACCTTC. This gives the protein CASSLGGEGGYGYTF. The gene calls are TRBV28 and TRBJ1-2; D perhaps matches TRBD1 (5 bases). This CDR3 contains 15 residues. V lost 3 bases to trimming and J lost 4 bases, with 15 bases between them. CDR1 is MDHEN and CDR2 is SYDVKM in the germline V gene.

This clone was seen ten or more times. This chain joins TRBV28 and TRBJ1-5; 9 nucleotides align to TRBD1. CDR1 MDHEN and CDR2 SYDVKM come from the germline V gene. The CDR3 is 16 amino acids. The J segment lost 6 bases and the V segment lost 4 bases, leaving 10 bases of the junction unmatched. The CDR3 DNA follows: TGTGCCAGCAGTTCCCTTGGGACAGGGACCGTTCAGCCCCAGCATTTT. This encodes CASSSLGTGTVQPQHF.

Only one count was recorded for this clone. V gene TRBV6-5 combines with J gene TRBJ2-2, with a tentative D call TRBD1 (6 bases). From germline, CDR1 is MNHEY and CDR2 SVGAGI. Trimming removed 8 bases at V and 1 base at J, with 14 bases between. This CDR3 region has 15 residues. The CDR3 DNA reads as TGTGCCAGCTTTAAACAGGGCGGGAACACCGGGGAGCTGTTTTTT. Protein product: CASFKQGGNTGELFF.

The chain carries TRBV28 and TRBJ2-7, with D unresolved. V was shortened by 6 bases and J by 3 bases, with 9 bases between the two germline ends. CDR1 is MDHEN and CDR2 is SYDVKM in the germline V gene. The CDR3 covers 12 residues. CDR3 region: CASSNEFYEQYF. In DNA, the CDR3 is TGTGCCAGCAGCAACGAGTTCTACGAGCAGTACTTC.

This sequence joins TRBV19 and TRBJ1-1, with 7 bases matching TRBD1. CDR1 is LNHDA and CDR2 is SQIVND in the germline V gene (reference sequence). The J segment lost 11 bases and the V segment lost 6 bases, leaving 9 bases of the junction unmatched. The CDR3 length is 12 residues. The CDR3 nucleotides are TGTGCCAGTAGACCAGACAGGGACGACGCTTTCTTT. It encodes CASRPDRDDAFF.

This CDR3 is CASSLSDRGDQPQHF. DNA of the CDR3: TGTGCCAGCAGTTTATCGGACAGGGGCGATCAGCCCCAGCATTTT. The rearrangement links TRBV27 to TRBJ1-5, with 9 bases fitting TRBD1. Germline V CDR1 and CDR2: MNHEY, SMNVEV (reference sequence). Trimming at V came to 0 bases and at J to 5 bases, leaving 2 bases not matched to a gene. This CDR3 is 15 amino acids long.

The CDR3 sequence is CASSAPLTGEVRYGYTF. CDR3 DNA: TGTGCCAGCAGTGCCCCCCTAACAGGTGAAGTACGCTATGGCTACACCTTC. The chain recombines TRBV6-1 with TRBJ1-2, with D maybe TRBD1 (5 bases). The germline V gene has CDR1 MNHNS and CDR2 SASEGT. The CDR3 covers 17 residues. The V end lost 4 bases, the J end lost 4 bases, and 22 bases lay between the germline ends.

V is TRBV5-4 and J is TRBJ2-2; TRBD1 matches 11 bases. Germline loops: CDR1 SGHNT, CDR2 YYREEE (reference sequence). This CDR3 region has 15 residues. With 4 bases clipped from V and 5 bases from J, the junction kept 4 bases outside the gene matches. The CDR3 bases are TGTGCCAGCAGCCGGACAGGGGGCCATACCGGGGAGCTGTTTTTT. Residues: CASSRTGGHTGELFF.

The chain employs TRBV6-2 or TRBV6-3 and TRBJ2-7; 7 nucleotides match TRBD2. The CDR3 spans 15 residues. Germline V gene sequence: CDR1 MNHEY, CDR2 SVGEGT. With V trimmed by 5 bases and J by 4 bases, 11 bases remained unmatched. CDR3 bases: TGTGCCAGCAGTACACCGGGACTATCAATATACGAGCAGTACTTC. Translation: CASSTPGLSIYEQYF.

This chain connects TRBV12-3 or TRBV12-4 to TRBJ1-3; D is perhaps TRBD1 (6 bases). The V end lost 7 bases, the J end lost 4 bases, and 11 bases lay between the germline ends. This CDR3 region has 13 residues. CDR3 amino acids: CASTSGTGNTIYF. The CDR3 DNA follows: TGTGCCAGCACCTCCGGGACAGGAAACACCATATATTTT.

This chain connects TRBV3-1 (or the pseudogene TRBV3-2) to TRBJ1-2; unclear D gene. V was trimmed by 1 base and J by 0 bases, leaving 21 bases between them. The CDR3 totals 19 residues. Germline CDR1 reads LGHDT; CDR2 reads YNNKEL (reference sequence). The CDR3 DNA sequence: TGTGCCAGCAGCCAAGTCTTATCAGTTGGTGAGGGTTCTAACTATGGCTACACCTTC. Amino acids: CASSQVLSVGEGSNYGYTF.

The chain joins TRBV19 to TRBJ1-5; 9 bases match TRBD1. The CDR3 contains 14 residues. Germline CDR1 is LNHDA and CDR2 is SQIVND (reference sequence). The trim removed 5 bases at V and 6 bases at J, leaving 5 bases unmatched. CDR3 DNA sequence: TGTGCCAGTAGTGCCACAGGGGGCGTTCAGCCCCAGCATTTT. Translating it yields CASSATGGVQPQHF.

The rearrangement links TRBV9 to TRBJ2-7, with 8 bases aligning to TRBD2. The trim removed 3 bases at V and 2 bases at J, leaving 4 bases unmatched. The CDR3 loop spans 14 amino acids. CDR1 and CDR2 (germline): SGDLS, YYNGEE. CDR3 bases: TGTGCCAGCAGCGCCGGGGGGGTTACCTACGAGCAGTACTTC. Translated, it gives CASSAGGVTYEQYF.

The rearrangement uses TRBV18 and TRBJ1-1, with D uncertain. Germline CDR1 reads KGHSH; CDR2 reads LQKENI. The CDR3 spans 15 residues. V gave up 3 bases and J gave up 1 base, with 12 bases separating them. The CDR3 DNA is TGTGCCAGCTCACCCCCAAACTCCCAGAACACTGAAGCTTTCTTT. Its protein product is CASSPPNSQNTEAFF.

The rearrangement joins TRBV30 to TRBJ1-1; unclear D gene. The CDR3 runs to 13 residues. V shed 0 bases and J shed 5 bases, with 10 bases lying between them. CDR1 and CDR2 (germline): GTSNPN, SVGIG (reference sequence). The CDR3 sequence is CAWSVHRGTEAFF. CDR3 sequence (DNA): TGTGCCTGGAGTGTACATCGGGGAACTGAAGCTTTCTTT.

The chain couples TRBV7-2 to TRBJ2-5, with D possibly being TRBD1 (8 bases). V lost 5 bases, J lost 4 bases, and 17 bases lay in between. The CDR3 is 15 residues long. From germline, CDR1 is SGHTA and CDR2 FQGNSA. In DNA form, the CDR3 reads TGTGCCAGCAGCCAACGACAGGGGAGGGTAGAGACCCAGTACTTC. It is translated as CASSQRQGRVETQYF.

This chain connects TRBV9 to TRBJ1-6; D is undetermined. Trimming took 1 base from V and 0 from J, leaving 5 bases between them. The CDR3 is 15 residues long. Per the germline V gene, CDR1 is SGDLS and CDR2 is YYNGEE. CDR3 loop: CASSVSSSYNSPLHF. The CDR3 nucleotides are TGTGCCAGCAGCGTATCGAGCTCCTATAATTCACCCCTCCACTTT. The full variable domain, completed using reference TRBV9 and TRBJ1-6, is DSGVTQTPKHLITATGQRVTLRCSPRSGDLSVYWYQQSLDQGLQFLIQYYNGEERAKGNILERFSAQQFPDLHSELNLSSLELGDSALYFCASSVSSSYNSPLHFGNGTRLTVT.

This clone was detected only a few times. The V call is TRBV19, the J call TRBJ2-2; no clear D. The CDR3 contains 15 residues. Germline lookup yields CDR1 LNHDA and CDR2 SQIVND (reference sequence). V lost 5 bases and J lost 5, with 15 bases in between. CDR3: CASSPYDQVTGELFF. The DNA of the CDR3 is TGTGCCAGTAGTCCATACGACCAGGTTACCGGGGAGCTGTTTTTT. Full variable domain (missing parts from reference TRBV19 and TRBJ2-2): DGGITQSPKYLFRKEGQNVTLSCEQNLNHDAMYWYRQDPGQGLRLIYYSQIVNDFQKGDIAEGYSVSREKKESFPLTVTSAQKNPTAFYLCASSPYDQVTGELFFGEGSRLTVL.

This chain joins TRBV28 and TRBJ2-1; TRBD2 matches at 10 bases. This CDR3 is built from 17 residues. V lost 5 bases and J lost 3; bases outside the gene matches: 10. CDR1 is MDHEN and CDR2 is SYDVKM in the germline V gene. The CDR3 region has the DNA TGTGCCAGCAGTGACCCTTGGACTAGCGGATACTACAATGAGCAGTTCTTC. Translating it yields CASSDPWTSGYYNEQFF.

V usage is TRBV11-3 and J usage is TRBJ2-2; 7 nucleotides line up with TRBD2. Germline assignment: CDR1 SGHNT and CDR2 YENEEA. The V gene end was trimmed by 1 base and the J gene end by 7 bases; junction bases not matched to a gene: 12. The CDR3 loop spans 17 amino acids. The CDR3 nucleotides are TGTGCCAGCAGCTTAGTGGCGGGAGCTTCCGAGGGCGGGGAGCTGTTTTTT. Its protein product is CASSLVAGASEGGELFF.

The CDR3 protein is CASSTDRGKQYF. Written as DNA, the CDR3 is TGTGCCAGTAGTACAGACAGGGGGAAGCAGTACTTC. The V call is TRBV19, the J call TRBJ2-7; 9 bases match TRBD1. The CDR3 is 12 amino acids. Germline CDR1 LNHDA, CDR2 SQIVND (reference sequence). V trimming: 4 bases; J trimming: 8 bases; junction bases outside the gene matches: 3.

This chain connects TRBV7-9 to TRBJ1-4; TRBD1 is a possible D gene (6 bases). Between the trimmed V and J ends, which lost 5 bases and 5 bases, there was a span of 12 bases. The germline CDR1 and CDR2 sequences are SEHNR and FQNEAQ (reference sequence). CDR3 size: 14 residues. Here the CDR3 reads CASSAQGWNEKLFF. CDR3 nucleotides: TGTGCCAGCAGCGCCCAGGGGTGGAATGAAAAACTGTTTTTT.

The J gene is TRBJ2-7, the V gene TRBV11-1, with 7 bases fitting TRBD1. With V trimmed by 2 bases and J by 5 bases, 6 bases remained unmatched. The germline gives CDR1 SGHAT, CDR2 FQDESV (reference sequence). CDR3 length equals 14 residues. CDR3 loop: CASSLSQGTHEQYF. As DNA, the CDR3 is TGTGCCAGCAGCTTATCACAGGGGACCCACGAGCAGTACTTC.